The 25 T cell receptor beta chains below all came from one sample that was sequenced in a study of T cell repertoires in cytomegalovirus infection. TCRdb analysed the reads with MiXCR anew, one entry per CDR3 protein. Here the sample spans roughly 500,000 distinct CDR3 sequences, 30% to 40% being singletons. No antigens are known for them. The specimen comprised cultured PBMCs, sampled from culture after CMV antigen stimulation. The origin of the receptors is a human donor in good health (CMV status not recorded). Some clones in this sample may be carry-over from other donors' samples.

V usage is TRBV6-2 or TRBV6-3 and J usage is TRBJ2-1; 7 positions match TRBD2. In germline, CDR1 is MNHEY, CDR2 SVGEGT. V gave up 5 bases and J gave up 8 bases; unmatched junction bases: 12. This CDR3 is 15 amino acids long. DNA for the CDR3: TGTGCCAGCAGTATTACCCTGGGCGGGAGTCATGAGCAGTTCTTC. Residues: CASSITLGGSHEQFF.

The chain couples TRBV7-2 to TRBJ1-2; tentatively, D is TRBD1 (5 bases). V lost 4 bases to trimming and J lost 7 bases, with 13 bases between them. This CDR3 contains 13 residues. The germline CDR1 and CDR2 sequences are SGHTA and FQGNSA. The CDR3 here is CASSSLLQVGYTF. The CDR3 nucleotides are TGTGCCAGCAGCTCCCTTTTACAGGTTGGCTACACCTTC.

The chain joins TRBV5-4 to TRBJ2-3, with TRBD2 as a possible D gene (5 bases). Per the germline V gene, CDR1 is SGHNT and CDR2 is YYREEE (reference sequence). The CDR3 is 12 amino acids. V dropped 4 bases and J dropped 6 bases, with 9 bases sitting between them. The CDR3 nucleotides read TGTGCCAGCAGCCCAAGGAGGGATACGCAGTATTTT. The encoded protein is CASSPRRDTQYF.

This clonotype was found a few times. The chain employs TRBV6-2 or TRBV6-3 and TRBJ2-7; 11 bases are shared with TRBD2. Germline V lookup: CDR1 MNHEY, CDR2 SVGEGT. CDR3 size: 14 residues. V was clipped by 8 bases and J by 4 bases; unmatched bases: 7. In DNA form, the CDR3 reads TGTGCCAGCGGTAGGGCTAGCGGGAGGTACGAGCAGTACGTC. This translates into CASGRASGRYEQYV.

V is TRBV7-9 and J is TRBJ2-1; 7 bases align to TRBD2. V was pared by 3 bases and J by 8 bases, with 13 bases of the junction left unmatched. Germline V gives CDR1 SEHNR, CDR2 FQNEAQ (reference sequence). This CDR3 is built from 16 residues. The CDR3 here is CASSLYLGTTGDEQFF. The DNA for the CDR3 is TGTGCCAGCAGCTTGTATCTTGGGACTACGGGGGATGAGCAGTTCTTC.

This clonotype showed up many times. The chain combines TRBV7-2 with TRBJ2-5; 10 positions match TRBD2. Germline V gives CDR1 SGHTA, CDR2 FQGNSA. V was pared by 3 bases and J by 4 bases, with 8 bases of the junction left unmatched. The CDR3 length is 16 residues. The CDR3 protein is CASSFRQREGPETQYF. In DNA form, the CDR3 reads TGTGCCAGCAGCTTTCGACAGCGGGAGGGCCCAGAGACCCAGTACTTC.

This chain links TRBV11-3 with TRBJ2-3, with a tentative D call TRBD1 (6 bases). CDR3 length: 15 amino acids. Trimming took 1 base from V and 2 from J, leaving 10 bases between them. Germline values: CDR1 SGHNT, CDR2 YENEEA. CDR3 residues: CASSLALGATDTQYF. CDR3 sequence (DNA): TGTGCCAGCAGCTTAGCTCTGGGGGCCACAGATACGCAGTATTTT. Full variable domain (outside the CDR3, taken from reference TRBV11-3 and TRBJ2-3): EAGVVQSPRYKIIEKKQPVAFWCNPISGHNTLYWYLQNLGQGPELLIRYENEEAVDDSQLPKDRFSAERLKGVDSTLKIQPAELGDSAVYLCASSLALGATDTQYFGPGTRLTVL.

This clonotype has just a few counts. This chain joins TRBV7-9 and TRBJ1-1; 7 bases map to TRBD1. The CDR3 contains 13 residues. The ends lost 4 bases at V and 5 bases at J; junction bases unmatched: 4. Per germline, CDR1 SEHNR and CDR2 FQNEAQ (reference sequence). The CDR3 sequence is CASSSGGTTEAFF. CDR3 nucleotides: TGTGCCAGCAGCTCAGGGGGAACGACTGAAGCTTTCTTT.

The V and J genes are TRBV29-1 and TRBJ2-5, with 7 bases lining up with TRBD1. Losses at the gene ends were 1 base for V and 4 bases for J; bases not matched to a gene: 3. CDR1 SQVTM and CDR2 ANQGSEA come from the germline V gene. This CDR3 is 13 amino acids long. The CDR3 DNA follows: TGCAGCGTTGAAGGAGGGGGCCCAGAGACCCAGTACTTC. It translates to CSVEGGGPETQYF. Drawing the rest from reference TRBV29-1 and TRBJ2-5, the complete variable domain is SAVISQKPSRDICQRGTSLTIQCQVDSQVTMMFWYRQQPGQSLTLIATANQGSEATYESGFVIDKFPISRPNLTFSTLTVSNMSPEDSSIYLCSVEGGGPETQYFGPGTRLLVL.

This clonotype was seen only a few times. V is TRBV29-1 and J is TRBJ2-1; the match to TRBD1 covers 9 bases. CDR3 length equals 13 residues. Per the germline V gene, CDR1 is SQVTM and CDR2 is ANQGSEA. J gave up 7 bases and V 5 bases, and 6 bases lay outside the gene matches. As DNA, the CDR3 is TGCAGCGTTCAACAGGGGGCGTGGAATGAGCAGTTCTTC. It codes for CSVQQGAWNEQFF.

The chain carries TRBV4-1 and TRBJ1-1; D not certain. CDR3 length equals 13 residues. Trimming left V 0 bases short and J 11 bases short, with 13 bases between. CDR1 is MGHRA and CDR2 is YSYEKL in the germline V gene. The CDR3 spells CASSQDHGRAAFF. CDR3 DNA sequence: TGCGCCAGCAGCCAAGATCACGGCAGAGCTGCTTTCTTT.

The count of this clonotype is one. This chain links TRBV20-1 with TRBJ2-5, with TRBD1 matching 7 bases. Germline V lookup: CDR1 DFQATT, CDR2 SNEGSKA (reference sequence). V trimming: 4 bases; J trimming: 1 base; junction bases outside the gene matches: 6. The CDR3 is 14 amino acids. The CDR3 sequence: CSANEQGLQETQYF. The CDR3 bases are TGCAGTGCTAATGAACAGGGGCTCCAAGAGACCCAGTACTTC.

This chain uses TRBV20-1 with TRBJ2-3; TRBD2 matches at 7 bases. Per germline, CDR1 DFQATT and CDR2 SNEGSKA (reference sequence). The CDR3 is made up of 15 amino acids. Trimming removed 0 bases from V and 4 bases from J; junction bases left unmatched: 7. The chain's CDR3 is CSARDGSGTADTQYF. The CDR3 DNA is TGCAGTGCTAGAGATGGGAGCGGGACCGCAGATACGCAGTATTTT.

The V gene is TRBV11-2, the J gene TRBJ2-3; 9 bases map to TRBD2. V trimming: 2 bases; J trimming: 6 bases; junction bases outside the gene matches: 12. CDR1 is SGHAT, CDR2 FQNNGV, per germline. The CDR3 extends over 17 amino acids. The CDR3 nucleotides are TGTGCCAGCAGCTTAATGATGGTAGCGGGAGATGGGGATACGCAGTATTTT. As protein: CASSLMMVAGDGDTQYF.

This clonotype was seen just once. The chain joins TRBV5-1 to TRBJ2-7; 12 bases match TRBD1. The V and J ends lost 4 bases and 0 bases, in that order; junction bases with no gene match: 8. The CDR3 runs to 17 residues. Germline-derived CDR1 and CDR2 are SGHRS and YFSETQ. The CDR3 DNA reads TGCGCCAGCAGCATAGGGACAGGGGGCGCCGACTCCTACGAGCAGTACTTC. Translation gives CASSIGTGGADSYEQYF.

This clonotype has more than one count but fewer than ten. This chain connects TRBV28 to TRBJ1-1; D not certain. Trimming removed 1 base at V and 1 base at J, with 10 bases between. This CDR3 has 15 residues. CDR1 is MDHEN and CDR2 is SYDVKM in the germline V gene. CDR3 in amino acids: CASSLLNGGNTEAFF. The DNA for the CDR3 is TGTGCCAGCAGTTTATTAAACGGTGGGAACACTGAAGCTTTCTTT.

The chain couples TRBV7-9 to TRBJ2-5; the match to TRBD2 covers 9 bases. This CDR3 spans 17 amino acids. Germline V CDR1 and CDR2: SEHNR, FQNEAQ (reference sequence). J lost 5 bases, V lost 5 bases, and 15 bases had no gene match. CDR3 loop: CASSPGGLAGGMETQYF. As DNA, the CDR3 is TGTGCCAGCAGCCCAGGGGGACTAGCAGGAGGAATGGAGACCCAGTACTTC.

This clonotype was recorded at least ten times. V and J are TRBV7-2 and TRBJ2-1; 13 bases are a match to TRBD2. Unmatched junction bases numbered 3, after V lost 0 bases and J lost 7 bases. Germline CDR1 and CDR2: SGHTA and FQGNSA. This CDR3 has 16 residues. CDR3 in DNA: TGTGCCAGCAGCTTAGCCGGGACTAGCGGGATTAATGAGCAGTTCTTC. Its protein is CASSLAGTSGINEQFF. The full variable domain, its missing parts supplied by reference TRBV7-2 and TRBJ2-1, is GAGVSQSPSNKVTEKGKDVELRCDPISGHTALYWYRQSLGQGLEFLIYFQGNSAPDKSGLPSDRFSAERTGGSVSTLTIQRTQQEDSAVYLCASSLAGTSGINEQFFGPGTRLTVL.

This clonotype has only a few counts. The genes are TRBV5-6 and TRBJ1-1; D may be TRBD1 (6 bases). CDR1 and CDR2 (germline): SGHDT, YYEEEE. The CDR3 extends over 14 amino acids. V shed 0 bases and J shed 5 bases, with 11 bases lying between them. CDR3 region: CASSLVGALTEAFF. CDR3 sequence (DNA): TGTGCCAGCAGCTTGGTGGGGGCACTTACTGAAGCTTTCTTT.

The chain combines TRBV20-1 with TRBJ1-2; D unresolved. Germline values: CDR1 DFQATT, CDR2 SNEGSKA (reference sequence). Trimming cost V 3 bases and J 0 bases, with 11 bases left between them. CDR3 length equals 14 residues. This chain's CDR3 is CSASKQSPNYGYTF. The DNA for the CDR3 is TGCAGTGCTAGTAAACAGTCCCCTAACTATGGCTACACCTTC.

J is TRBJ2-3 and V is TRBV19; TRBD2 matches 8 bases. This CDR3 region has 13 residues. The germline V gene has CDR1 LNHDA and CDR2 SQIVND (reference sequence). The V segment lost 7 bases and the J segment 3 bases; nucleotides outside the gene matches: 3. CDR3 sequence: CASKVAGTDTQYF. The CDR3 DNA is TGTGCCAGTAAAGTAGCGGGGACAGATACGCAGTATTTT.

V usage is TRBV6-2 or TRBV6-3 and J usage is TRBJ1-3; D gene uncertain. The CDR3 covers 16 residues. V was shortened by 0 bases and J by 0 bases, with 9 bases between the two germline ends. Per the germline V gene, CDR1 is MNHEY and CDR2 is SVGEGT. DNA of the CDR3: TGTGCCAGCAGTTACTCGAGAGGTGGCTCTGGAAACACCATATATTTT. Translation: CASSYSRGGSGNTIYF.

This clonotype has a handful of counts. The chain recombines TRBV11-3 with TRBJ2-7; D gene ambiguous. Trimming shortened V by 5 bases and J by 9 bases, and 17 bases separated the two germline ends. Germline loops: CDR1 SGHNT, CDR2 YENEEA. This CDR3 contains 13 residues. This CDR3 is CASSPGPTGSQYF. CDR3 sequence (DNA): TGTGCCAGCAGCCCAGGACCTACCGGATCGCAGTACTTC.

This clonotype was detected a few times. J is TRBJ2-3 and V is TRBV4-3, with D perhaps matching TRBD1 (5 bases). The CDR3 sequence is 15 residues long. Per the germline V gene, CDR1 is LGHNA and CDR2 is YSLEER. V was pared by 8 bases and J by 4 bases, with 19 bases between. CDR3 sequence (DNA): TGCGCCAGCGCCCTCGAGTACCTCAGGGCAGATACGCAGTATTTT. The encoded protein is CASALEYLRADTQYF.

This clonotype was seen ten or more times. V usage is TRBV7-2 and J usage is TRBJ1-2; the match to TRBD1 covers 9 bases. With 5 bases clipped from V and 7 bases from J, the junction kept 5 bases outside the gene matches. This CDR3 has 13 residues. CDR1 is SGHTA, CDR2 FQGNSA, per germline. The CDR3 protein is CASSTGGYRGYTF. The DNA for the CDR3 is TGTGCCAGCAGCACAGGGGGCTACCGTGGCTACACCTTC.